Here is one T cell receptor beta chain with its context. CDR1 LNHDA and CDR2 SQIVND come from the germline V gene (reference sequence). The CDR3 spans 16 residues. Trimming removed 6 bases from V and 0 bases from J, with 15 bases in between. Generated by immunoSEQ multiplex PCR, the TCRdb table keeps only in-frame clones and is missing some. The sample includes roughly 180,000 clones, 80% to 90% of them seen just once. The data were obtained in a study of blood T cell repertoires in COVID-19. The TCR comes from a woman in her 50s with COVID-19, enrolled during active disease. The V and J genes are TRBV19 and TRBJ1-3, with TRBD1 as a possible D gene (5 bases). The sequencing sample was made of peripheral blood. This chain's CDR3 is CASSEYQQVSGNTIYF. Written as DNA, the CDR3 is TGTGCCAGTAGCGAATACCAACAGGTCTCTGGAAACACCATATATTTT.